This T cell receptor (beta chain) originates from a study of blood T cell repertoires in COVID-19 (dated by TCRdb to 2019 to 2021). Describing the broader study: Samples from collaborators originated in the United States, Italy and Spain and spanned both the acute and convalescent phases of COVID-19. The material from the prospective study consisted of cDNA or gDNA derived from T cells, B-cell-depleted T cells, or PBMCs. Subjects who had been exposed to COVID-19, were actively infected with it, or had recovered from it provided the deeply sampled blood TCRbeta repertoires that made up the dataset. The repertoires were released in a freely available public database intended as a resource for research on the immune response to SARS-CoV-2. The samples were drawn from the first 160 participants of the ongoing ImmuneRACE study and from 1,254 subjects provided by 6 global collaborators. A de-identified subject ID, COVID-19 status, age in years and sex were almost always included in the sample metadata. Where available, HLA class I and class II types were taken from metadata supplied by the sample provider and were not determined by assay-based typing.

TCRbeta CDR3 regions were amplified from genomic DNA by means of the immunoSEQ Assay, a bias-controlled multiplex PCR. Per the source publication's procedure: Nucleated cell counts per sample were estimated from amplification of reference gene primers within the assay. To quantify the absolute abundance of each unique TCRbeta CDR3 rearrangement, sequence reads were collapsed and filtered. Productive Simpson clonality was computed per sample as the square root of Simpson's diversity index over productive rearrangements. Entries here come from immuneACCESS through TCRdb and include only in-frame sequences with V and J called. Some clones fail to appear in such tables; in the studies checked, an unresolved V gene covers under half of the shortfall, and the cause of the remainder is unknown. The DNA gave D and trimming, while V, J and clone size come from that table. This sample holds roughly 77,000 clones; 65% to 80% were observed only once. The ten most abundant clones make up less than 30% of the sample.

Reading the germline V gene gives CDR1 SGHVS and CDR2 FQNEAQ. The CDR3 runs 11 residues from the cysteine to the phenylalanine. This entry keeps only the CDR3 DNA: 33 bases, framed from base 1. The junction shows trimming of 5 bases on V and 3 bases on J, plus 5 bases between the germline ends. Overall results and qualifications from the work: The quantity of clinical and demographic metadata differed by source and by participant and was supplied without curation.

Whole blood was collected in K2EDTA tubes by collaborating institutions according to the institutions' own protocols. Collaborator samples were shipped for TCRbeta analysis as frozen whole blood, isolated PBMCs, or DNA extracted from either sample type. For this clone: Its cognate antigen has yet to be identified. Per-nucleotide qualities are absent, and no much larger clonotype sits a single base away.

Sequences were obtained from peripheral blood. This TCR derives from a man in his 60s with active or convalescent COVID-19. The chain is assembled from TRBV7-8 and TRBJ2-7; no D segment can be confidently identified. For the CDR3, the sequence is CASSERYEQYF. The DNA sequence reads TGTGCCAGCAGCGAGCGCTACGAGCAGTACTTC.